The 7 T cell receptor beta chains below come from one sample, sequenced in a study of shared clonotypes between healthy human individuals. Some clones are missing from TCRdb's copy, which holds only in-frame ones; the method was immunoSEQ multiplex PCR. The sample lists some 1.5 million clones, about 96% seen once, with 1% to 1.5% in the top ten. What was sequenced was naive CD4+ T cells sorted from blood. Stated subset: CD45RA+ positively selected. The receptor source for this set is a man aged 25 to 40 in good health.

Written as DNA, the CDR3 is TGTGCCAGCAGCTTAGCGCCCCCGGCTAGCGGAGCCTACGAGCAGTACTTC. It yields the protein CASSLAPPASGAYEQYF. The rearrangement joins TRBV7-8 to TRBJ2-7; 7 nucleotides match TRBD2. V lost 0 bases, J lost 2 bases, and 10 bases stayed unmatched. The V gene's germline CDR1 is SGHVS and CDR2 FQNEAQ. The CDR3 is 17 amino acids.

The rearrangement joins TRBV5-5 to TRBJ2-3; 7 nucleotides line up with TRBD2. The CDR3 sequence is 14 residues long. The V gene's germline CDR1 is SGHKS and CDR2 YYEKEE (reference sequence). V lost 4 bases and J lost 2; bases outside the gene matches: 4. CDR3 coding DNA: TGTGCCAGCAGCCTCAGCGGGGCCACAGATACGCAGTATTTT. It translates to CASSLSGATDTQYF.

The rearrangement joins TRBV30 to TRBJ2-7; no firm D call. Trimming removed 4 bases from V and 7 bases from J, with 17 bases in between. Germline-derived CDR1 and CDR2 are GTSNPN and SVGIG (reference sequence). There are 13 residues in the CDR3. The DNA for the CDR3 is TGTGCCTGGACCCCGTTTGTGGGGAAAGAGCAGTACTTC. As protein: CAWTPFVGKEQYF.

V gene TRBV10-3 combines with J gene TRBJ2-7; 12 bases are shared with TRBD2. V was clipped by 10 bases and J by 4 bases; unmatched bases: 5. This CDR3 is 13 amino acids long. CDR1 and CDR2 from the germline V gene are ENHRY and SYGVKD. The CDR3: CATGTSGPYEQYF. DNA of the CDR3: TGTGCCACCGGGACTAGCGGGCCTTACGAGCAGTACTTC.

This clone was detected only once. This chain uses TRBV19 with TRBJ2-1, with 7 bases identical to TRBD2. This CDR3 has 15 amino acids. CDR1 LNHDA and CDR2 SQIVND come from the germline V gene (reference sequence). Losses at the gene ends were 2 bases for V and 8 bases for J; bases not matched to a gene: 9. The CDR3 region is CASSISASGGDEQFF. For the CDR3, the DNA is TGTGCCAGTAGTATATCCGCTAGCGGAGGGGATGAGCAGTTCTTC.

The chain employs TRBV28 and TRBJ2-7, with 7 positions matching TRBD2. Germline V gene data show CDR1 as MDHEN and CDR2 as SYDVKM. The V and J ends lost 3 bases and 2 bases, in that order; junction bases with no gene match: 4. The CDR3 runs to 14 residues. CDR3 sequence reads: CASSFGSGTYEQYF. The CDR3, as DNA: TGTGCCAGCAGTTTTGGGAGCGGGACCTACGAGCAGTACTTC.

The chain uses TRBV6-6 and TRBJ2-7; D may match TRBD1 or TRBD2 (5 bases each). The CDR3 is 16 residues long. Germline-derived CDR1 and CDR2 are MNHNY and SVGAGI (reference sequence). V was clipped by 5 bases and J by 7 bases, with 24 bases between them. This chain's CDR3 is CASSRGSTVGDSEQYF. The CDR3 DNA follows: TGTGCCAGCAGTCGCGGATCGACGGTGGGGGATTCGGAGCAGTACTTC.